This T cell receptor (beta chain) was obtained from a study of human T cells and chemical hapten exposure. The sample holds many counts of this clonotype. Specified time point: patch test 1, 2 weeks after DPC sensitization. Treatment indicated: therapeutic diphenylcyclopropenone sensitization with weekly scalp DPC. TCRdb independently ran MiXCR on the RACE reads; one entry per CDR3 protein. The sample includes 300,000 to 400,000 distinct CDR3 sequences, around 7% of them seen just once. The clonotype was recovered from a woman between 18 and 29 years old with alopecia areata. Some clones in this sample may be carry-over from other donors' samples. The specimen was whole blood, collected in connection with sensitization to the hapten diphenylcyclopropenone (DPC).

This CDR3 is CAISTTSGGTPDTQYF. In DNA form, the CDR3 reads TGTGCCATCAGTACGACTAGCGGGGGGACACCAGATACGCAGTATTTT. V is TRBV10-3 and J is TRBJ2-3; 13 positions match TRBD2. The CDR3 totals 16 residues. Germline assignment: CDR1 ENHRY and CDR2 SYGVKD. V lost 5 bases to trimming and J lost 4 bases; unmatched junction nucleotides: 6.